The 11 T cell receptor beta chains reported below all come from one sample, sequenced in a study of T-cell memory formation after mild COVID-19. TCRdb re-derived calls from the 5' RACE reads in MiXCR, one entry per CDR3 protein. The sample shows hundreds of thousands of distinct CDR3 sequences, about 20% of them seen only once. Material: PBMCs or a T cell subset sorted from them (not recorded which). Source of these receptors: a man aged 18 to 30 who had mild COVID-19 (a few samples of this study predate the infection). Cell type and time point are not known.

On this clonotype itself: A read error may be the cause here, since a much bigger clone is one base away. The chain recombines TRBV5-1 with TRBJ1-6; TRBD1 matches 9 bases. The CDR3 is 15 amino acids. Germline CDR1 is SGHRS and CDR2 is YFSETQ. CDR3 sequence (DNA): TGCGCCAGCAGCAAGGGGACAGGGCCTTATTCACCCATCCACTTT. This encodes CASSKGTGPYSPIHF.

In its sample, this clonotype was seen a few times. The V call is TRBV11-2, the J call TRBJ1-2, with D unclear. The germline gives CDR1 SGHAT, CDR2 FQNNGV. This CDR3 contains 13 residues. Trimming shortened V by 5 bases and J by 3 bases, and 10 bases separated the two germline ends. The CDR3 is CASSPTVDYGYTF. The CDR3 DNA is TGTGCCAGCAGCCCCACGGTTGACTATGGCTACACCTTC.

The rearrangement links TRBV24-1 to TRBJ2-1; D gene ambiguous. Germline V CDR1 and CDR2: KGHDR, SFDVKD. V gave up 2 bases and J gave up 7 bases, with 8 bases separating them. The CDR3 length is 13 residues. In nucleotides, the CDR3 is TGTGCCACCAGTGATTCCGTCAGTAATGAGCAGTTCTTC. Translated: CATSDSVSNEQFF.

The CDR3 loop reads CASNSTRNQPQHF. CDR3 sequence (DNA): TGTGCCAGCAACTCGACGAGGAATCAGCCCCAGCATTTT. This sequence joins TRBV6-2 or TRBV6-3 and TRBJ1-5; D is unresolved. CDR3 length: 13 residues. Germline assignment: CDR1 MNHEY and CDR2 SVGEGT. The V gene lost 7 bases and the J gene lost 4 bases, with 11 bases spanning the gap.

This clonotype occurred many times. The chain uses TRBV12-3 or TRBV12-4 and TRBJ1-5, with D unresolved. The CDR3 is 12 amino acids. Trimming stripped 7 bases from V and 4 bases from J, with 8 bases between. The CDR3 bases are TGTGCCAGCACCAAAGAGAATCAGCCCCAGCATTTT. This encodes CASTKENQPQHF.

The V call is TRBV20-1, the J call TRBJ2-7; D perhaps matches TRBD2 (5 bases). The CDR3 spans 13 residues. The germline V gene encodes CDR1 DFQATT and CDR2 SNEGSKA (reference sequence). V lost 0 bases and J 4 bases, leaving 10 bases between the germline ends. CDR3 residues: CSARDVTSYEQYF. As DNA, the CDR3 is TGCAGTGCTAGAGATGTAACTAGTTACGAGCAGTACTTC.

This clonotype has ten or more counts. At one end, the junction sequence differs from germline, possibly due to a read error. The V and J genes are TRBV5-1 and TRBJ2-2, with a possible D match to TRBD2 (5 bases). The V gene's germline CDR1 is SGHRS and CDR2 YFSETQ. The CDR3 sequence is 14 residues long. CDR3 in DNA: TGTGCCAGCAGCTTAGTCCGGGGAACCGGGGAGCTGTTTTTT. This sequence encodes CASSLVRGTGELFF.

The chain links TRBV10-3 to TRBJ2-2, with 12 bases that match TRBD2. CDR1 and CDR2 from the germline V gene are ENHRY and SYGVKD. The CDR3 has 17 residues. Losses at the gene ends were 7 bases for V and 1 base for J; bases not matched to a gene: 7. The CDR3 DNA reads as TGTGCCATCAAAGCCCTAGCGGGGGGGCAGAACACCGGGGAGCTGTTTTTT. Protein sequence: CAIKALAGGQNTGELFF.

The chain is built from TRBV29-1 and TRBJ2-5, with D unresolved. Looked up from germline, CDR1 is SQVTM and CDR2 is ANQGSEA. The CDR3 loop spans 15 amino acids. V was shortened by 4 bases and J by 1 base, with 16 bases between the two germline ends. In nucleotides, the CDR3 is TGCAGCGTTGTGGCTCCCAGAGCGATCCAAGAGACCCAGTACTTC. Encoded protein: CSVVAPRAIQETQYF.

The DNA for the CDR3 is TGTGCCAGCACCCGGCCGGGACGGAGCACAGATACGCAGTATTTT. Translating it yields CASTRPGRSTDTQYF. The chain combines TRBV6-2 or TRBV6-3 with TRBJ2-3; D is possibly TRBD1 or TRBD2 (5 bases each). V lost 7 bases to trimming and J lost 0 bases, with 14 bases between them. Germline V gives CDR1 MNHEY, CDR2 SVGEGT. This CDR3 is 15 amino acids long.

This clonotype was seen ten or more times. V gene TRBV7-9 combines with J gene TRBJ2-1; D might be TRBD2 (5 bases). CDR3 length equals 12 residues. Germline CDR1 reads SEHNR; CDR2 reads FQNEAQ (reference sequence). V was cut by 4 bases and J by 10 bases, with 11 bases left in between. The CDR3 loop reads CASSSVGGEQFF. CDR3 DNA: TGTGCCAGCAGCTCGGTCGGCGGGGAGCAGTTCTTC.